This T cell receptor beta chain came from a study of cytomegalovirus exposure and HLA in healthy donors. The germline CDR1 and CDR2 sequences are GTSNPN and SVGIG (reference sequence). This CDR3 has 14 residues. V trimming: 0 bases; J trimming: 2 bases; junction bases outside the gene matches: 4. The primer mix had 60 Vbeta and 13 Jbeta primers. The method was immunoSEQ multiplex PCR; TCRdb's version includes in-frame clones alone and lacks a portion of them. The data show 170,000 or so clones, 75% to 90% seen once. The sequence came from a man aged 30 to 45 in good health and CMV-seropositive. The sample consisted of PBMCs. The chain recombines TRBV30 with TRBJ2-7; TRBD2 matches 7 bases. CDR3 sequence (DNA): TGTGCCTGGAGTGTGGGTGGGGGGGCCTACGAGCAGTACTTC. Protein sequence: CAWSVGGGAYEQYF.